Sequencing of this T cell receptor (beta chain) was carried out in a study of T cell responses to AZD1222 COVID-19 vaccine. From germline, CDR1 is SEHNR and CDR2 FQNEAQ (reference sequence). The CDR3 is 14 residues long. V lost 5 bases and J 7 bases, leaving 14 bases between the germline ends. Sequencing was performed with immunoSEQ multiplex PCR; in TCRdb, only in-frame clones are kept and a portion is missing. Of about 190,000 clones listed, over 80% are singletons. General study results and limits: Clonal diversity may have been underestimated, and the donors were mostly white British, with more females than males. Following two doses of AZD1222, Spike-specific TCR breadth and depth rose. Nearly half of spike-specific TCRs reportedly target unmutated variant regions.

To note about this clone: Its antigen is currently unknown.

The J gene is TRBJ1-4, the V gene TRBV7-9; D not resolved. The receptor was derived from an adult in good health. The specimen was peripheral blood, collected on day 0 of AZD1222 vaccination. CDR3 protein: CASSPDPRVEKLFF. The DNA of the CDR3 is TGTGCCAGCAGCCCGGACCCTCGGGTTGAAAAACTGTTTTTT.